This T cell receptor (beta chain) emerged from a study of Graves' ophthalmopathy and Graves' hyperthyroidism. Orbital computed tomography, together with clinical symptoms, serum thyroxine, TRAb and thyroid ultrasound, was used for diagnosis. This clonotype occurred many times. TCR beta CDR3 regions were amplified from RNA transcripts. The first round was an RT-PCR with HTBI primers, and the second round was a multiplex PCR. TCRdb re-called the multiplex PCR reads through MiXCR, storing one row per CDR3 protein. Here the sample spans roughly 500,000 distinct CDR3 sequences, about an eighth being singletons. This CDR3 contains 15 residues. Deletions cut 0 bases from V and 5 bases from J, with 11 bases between. Germline assignment: CDR1 LGHDT and CDR2 YNNKEL (reference sequence).

The chain links TRBV3-1 to TRBJ2-4; no reliable D call. The clonotype originates from a woman in her thirties with Graves' ophthalmopathy. The sequencing input was blood. CDR3 region: CASSQERGVENIQYF. CDR3 bases: TGTGCCAGCAGCCAAGAGCGAGGAGTCGAAAACATTCAGTACTTC.